This T cell receptor beta chain was identified in a study of cytomegalovirus exposure and HLA in healthy donors. Study information: The study placed about four fifths of its approximately 400 genotyped donors in the Caucasian-associated ancestry cluster.

The PCR contained 60 Vbeta and 13 Jbeta primers. Using immunoSEQ multiplex PCR, the repertoire was profiled, and TCRdb retains in-frame clones only, with some absent. The sample lists 100,000 to 130,000 clones; roughly 80% were seen once. Study conclusions and caveats: Some public TCRs appeared in many individuals, while most sequences were rare. The authors judged a highly shared variant cluster likely a sequencing artifact.

Germline-derived CDR1 and CDR2 are MNHEY and SVGAGI. This CDR3 region has 14 residues. Losses at the gene ends were 6 bases for V and 2 bases for J; bases not matched to a gene: 5. Points on this clone: Its matching antigen is unknown.

This receptor was taken from a man younger than 45 in good health and CMV-seronegative. Sequencing input: PBMCs. V gene TRBV6-5 combines with J gene TRBJ2-3; 7 positions agree with TRBD1. The CDR3 nucleotides are TGTGCCAGCAGGACGGGACAGTACACAGATACGCAGTATTTT. It specifies CASRTGQYTDTQYF.